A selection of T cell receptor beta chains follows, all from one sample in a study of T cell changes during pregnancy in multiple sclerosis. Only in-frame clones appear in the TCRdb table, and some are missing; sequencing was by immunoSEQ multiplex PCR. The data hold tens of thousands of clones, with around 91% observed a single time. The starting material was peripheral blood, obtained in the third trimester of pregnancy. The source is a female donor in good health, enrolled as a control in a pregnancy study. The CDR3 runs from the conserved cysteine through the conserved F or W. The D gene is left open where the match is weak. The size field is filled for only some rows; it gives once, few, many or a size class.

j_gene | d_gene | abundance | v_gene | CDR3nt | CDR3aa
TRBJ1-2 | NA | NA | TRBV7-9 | TGTGCCAGCAGCACCTCTCGACAGACATACAACTATGGCTACACCTTC | CASSTSRQTYNYGYTF
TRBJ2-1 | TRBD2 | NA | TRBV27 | TGTGCCAGCAGTTCCTCGACTAGCAGCAGCAATGAGCAGTTCTTC | CASSSSTSSSNEQFF
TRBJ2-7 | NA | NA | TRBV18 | TGTGCCAGCTCACCATCTAGCGCGGTCTACGAGCAGTACTTC | CASSPSSAVYEQYF
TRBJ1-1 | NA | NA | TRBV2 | TGTGCCAGCAGTCGAGGGATTTATGGGAACACTGAAGCTTTCTTT | CASSRGIYGNTEAFF
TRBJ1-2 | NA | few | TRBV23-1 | TGCGCCAGCAGTCAATCGAGACCGAGGCCGAACTATGGCTACACCTTC | CASSQSRPRPNYGYTF
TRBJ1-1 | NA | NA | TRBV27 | TGTGCCAGCTCCCTCGGACTGTGGAACACTGAAGCTTTCTTT | CASSLGLWNTEAFF
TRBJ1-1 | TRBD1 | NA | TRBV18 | TGTGCCAGCTCACCACTAGGGACAGGGTCAGTGAACACTGAAGCTTTCTTT | CASSPLGTGSVNTEAFF
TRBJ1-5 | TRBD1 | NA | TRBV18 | TGTGCCAGCTCACCACGGGGACAGGGGGCCGGGCCCCAGCATTTT | CASSPRGQGAGPQHF
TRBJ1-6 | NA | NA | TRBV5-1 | TGCGCCAGCAGCTTGGGGTATCAGAATTCACCCCTCCACTTT | CASSLGYQNSPLHF
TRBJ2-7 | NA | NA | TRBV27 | TGTGCCAGCAGTTTACACGGGGACTCCTACGAGCAGTACTTC | CASSLHGDSYEQYF
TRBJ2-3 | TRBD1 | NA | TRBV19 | TGTGCCAGTAGTGGGGACAGGGGGCGACTTGTCGATACGCAGTATTTT | CASSGDRGRLVDTQYF
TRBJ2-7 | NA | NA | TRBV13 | TGTGCCAGCAGCCGAGACCCGGGTTCCTTCGAGCAGTACTTC | CASSRDPGSFEQYF
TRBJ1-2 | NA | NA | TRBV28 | TGTGCCAGCACCATCTCCGACGTGCGGAGTAACTATGGCTACACCTTC | CASTISDVRSNYGYTF
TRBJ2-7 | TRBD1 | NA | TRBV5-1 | TGCGCCAGCAGTAGGGACAGGGGCTCCTACGAGCAGTACTTC | CASSRDRGSYEQYF
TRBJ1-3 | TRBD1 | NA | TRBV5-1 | TGCGCCAGCAGCTTGGGACAGGGCGGAAACACCATATATTTT | CASSLGQGGNTIYF
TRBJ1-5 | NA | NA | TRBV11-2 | TGTGCCAGCAGCTTAAGGGGAGGGCGGGGACAGCCCCAGCATTTT | CASSLRGGRGQPQHF
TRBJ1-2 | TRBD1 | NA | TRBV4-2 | TGTGCCAGCAGCCATGCCGACCGGGACAGGGCCCGTGGCTACACCTTC | CASSHADRDRARGYTF
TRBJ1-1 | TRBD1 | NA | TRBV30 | TGTGCCTGGAGTTTAACCCAGGGGGCAGCGGCTTTCTTT | CAWSLTQGAAAFF
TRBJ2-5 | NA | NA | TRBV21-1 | TGTGCCAGCAGCAGACCCGGGACTGTGAAAGAGACCCAGTACTTC | CASSRPGTVKETQYF
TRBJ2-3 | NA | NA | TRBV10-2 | TGCGCCAGCTGTCCATCCACAGATACGCAGTATTTT | CASCPSTDTQYF
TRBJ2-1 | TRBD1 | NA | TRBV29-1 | TGCAGCGTTGGTGGACAGGGGAACAATGAGCAGTTCTTC | CSVGGQGNNEQFF
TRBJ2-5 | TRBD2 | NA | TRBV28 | TGTGCCAGCAGACTAGCGGGAGAAGAGACCCAGTACTTC | CASRLAGEETQYF
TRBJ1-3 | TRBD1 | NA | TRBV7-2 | TGTGCCAGCAGCTTAGTAGGGACAGGTCGCTCTGGAAACACCATATATTTT | CASSLVGTGRSGNTIYF
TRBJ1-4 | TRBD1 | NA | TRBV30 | TGTGCCTGGACAAAACGGATTACAGGGGGCTTAAAACTGTTTTTT | CAWTKRITGGLKLFF
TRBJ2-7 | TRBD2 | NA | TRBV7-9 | TGTGCCAGCAGCTCGACTAGCGGGCCTTACGAGCAGTACTTC | CASSSTSGPYEQYF
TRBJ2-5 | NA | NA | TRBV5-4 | TGTGCCAGCAGCTTGGATATCCAAGAGACCCAGTACTTC | CASSLDIQETQYF
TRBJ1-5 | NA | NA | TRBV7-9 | TGTGCCAGCAGCTTAGAAGGGAGAGGCAATCAGCCCCAGCATTTT | CASSLEGRGNQPQHF
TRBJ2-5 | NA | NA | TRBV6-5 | TGTGCCAGCAGTACCCAGCGGCCGTACCAAGAGACCCAGTACTTC | CASSTQRPYQETQYF
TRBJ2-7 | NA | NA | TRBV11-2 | TGTGCCAGCAGCCTTACAGGGTCCAACGAGCAGTACTTC | CASSLTGSNEQYF
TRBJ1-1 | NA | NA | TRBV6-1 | TGTGCCAGCAGTGAATTCGGGTTTAACACTGAAGCTTTCTTT | CASSEFGFNTEAFF
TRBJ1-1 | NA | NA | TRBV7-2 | TGTGCCAGCAACCTATTATTAGGGGATGAAGCTTTCTTT | CASNLLLGDEAFF
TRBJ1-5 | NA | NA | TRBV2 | TGTGCCAGCACCACAACAGGGTTAGCGAATCAGCCCCAGCATTTT | CASTTTGLANQPQHF
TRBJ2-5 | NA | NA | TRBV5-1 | TGCGCCAGCCGGGCAGGACTCCAACAAGAGACCCAGTACTTC | CASRAGLQQETQYF
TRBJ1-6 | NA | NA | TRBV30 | TGTGCCTGGAGACAGTTTAGCTCCTATAATTCACCCCTCCACTTT | CAWRQFSSYNSPLHF
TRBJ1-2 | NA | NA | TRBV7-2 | TGTGCCAGCAGCTTAAACAACGCTAACTATGGCTACACCTTC | CASSLNNANYGYTF
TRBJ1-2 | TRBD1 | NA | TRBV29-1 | TGCAGCGTTCTTCCGGGACAGGCGTTGGGCTACACCTTC | CSVLPGQALGYTF
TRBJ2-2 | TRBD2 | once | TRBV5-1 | TGCGCCAGCAGCCTAGATACGGGAGGACCGAACACCGGGGAGCTGTTTTTT | CASSLDTGGPNTGELFF
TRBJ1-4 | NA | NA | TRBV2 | TGTGCCAGCAGTGACAGGGGTTTTTATGAAAAACTGTTTTTT | CASSDRGFYEKLFF
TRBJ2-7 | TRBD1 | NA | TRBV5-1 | TGCGCCAGCAGCTTAGGGACAGATGACTACGAGCAGTACTTC | CASSLGTDDYEQYF
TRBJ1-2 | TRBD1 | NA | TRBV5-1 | TGCGCCAGCAGCCTGCAACCGGGACAGGGTGATGGCTACACCTTC | CASSLQPGQGDGYTF
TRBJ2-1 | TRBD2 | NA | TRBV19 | TGTGCCAGTAGTATCCAGCGGGAGCGGAATGAGCAGTTCTTC | CASSIQRERNEQFF
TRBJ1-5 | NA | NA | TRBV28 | TGTGCCAGCAGCTCCGGGAGTCTTAATCAGCCCCAGCATTTT | CASSSGSLNQPQHF
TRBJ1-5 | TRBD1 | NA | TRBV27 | TGTGCCAGCAGCTTTCGGACAGGGGGCAATCAGCCCCAGCATTTT | CASSFRTGGNQPQHF
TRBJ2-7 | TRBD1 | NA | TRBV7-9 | TGTGCCAGCAGCTCCCCGAGGGTGACGGGACAGGGAGACGAGCAGTACTTC | CASSSPRVTGQGDEQYF
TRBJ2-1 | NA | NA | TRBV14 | TGTGCCAGCAGCCAAGGAGTAGCTCAAGCCAGAAACCCATGGTGGGTCTACAATGAGCAGTTCTTC | CASSQGVAQARNPWWVYNEQFF
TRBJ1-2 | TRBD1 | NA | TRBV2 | TGTGCCAGCAGAGGGGACAGGGATAACTATGGCTACACCTTC | CASRGDRDNYGYTF
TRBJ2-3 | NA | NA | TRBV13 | TGTGCCAGCAGCTCCAGACTAGTTAGTAGTTGGGATACGCAGTATTTT | CASSSRLVSSWDTQYF
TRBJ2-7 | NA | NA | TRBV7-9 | TGTGCCAGCAGCCCCAAGGTCAGGGCCCTATCCTACGAGCAGTACTTC | CASSPKVRALSYEQYF
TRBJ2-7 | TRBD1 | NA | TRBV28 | TGTGCCACGAGACAGGGGGCGCTTTCCTACGAGCAGTACTTC | CATRQGALSYEQYF
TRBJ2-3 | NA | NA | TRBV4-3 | TGCGCCAGCAGCCAAGAAGGAGCGGTTAGCACAGATACGCAGTATTTT | CASSQEGAVSTDTQYF
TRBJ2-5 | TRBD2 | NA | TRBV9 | TGTGCCAGCAGCGTAGACAACGGGAGGGTTGGGGGGAGCATAGAGACCCAGTACTTC | CASSVDNGRVGGSIETQYF
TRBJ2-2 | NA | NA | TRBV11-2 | TGTGCCAGCAGCCCACTGGGGGCGGGCGCCGGGGAGCTGTTTTTT | CASSPLGAGAGELFF
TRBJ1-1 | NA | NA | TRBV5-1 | TGCGCCAGCAGCCCCCGCGGGGGTTCGAACACTGAAGCTTTCTTT | CASSPRGGSNTEAFF
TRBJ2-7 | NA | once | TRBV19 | TGTGCCAGTAGTAGGGCAGCTGACTCCTACGAGCAGTACTTC | CASSRAADSYEQYF
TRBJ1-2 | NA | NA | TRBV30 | TGTGCCTGCGGCGGTAACTATGGCTACACCTTC | CACGGNYGYTF